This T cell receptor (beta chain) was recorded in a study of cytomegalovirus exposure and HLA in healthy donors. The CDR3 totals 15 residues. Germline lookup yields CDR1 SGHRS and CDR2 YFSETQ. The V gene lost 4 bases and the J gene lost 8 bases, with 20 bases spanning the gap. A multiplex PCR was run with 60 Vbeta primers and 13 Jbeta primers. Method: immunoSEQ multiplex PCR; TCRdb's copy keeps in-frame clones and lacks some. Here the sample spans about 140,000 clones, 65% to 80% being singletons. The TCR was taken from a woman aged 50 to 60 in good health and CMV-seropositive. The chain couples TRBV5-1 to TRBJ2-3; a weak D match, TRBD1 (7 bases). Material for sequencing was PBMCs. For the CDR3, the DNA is TGCGCCAGCAGCGTGGAGGGGACAGTGGAGGGTACGCAGTATTTT. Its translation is CASSVEGTVEGTQYF.